The rows below give T cell receptor beta chains drawn from one sample of a study of graft-versus-host responses after intestinal transplantation. Data came from immunoSEQ multiplex PCR; TCRdb stores just in-frame clones and leaves some out. Of over 85,000 clones listed, just over 90% are singletons. Their target antigens are unknown. This material consisted of unstimulated CD8+ T cells sorted from spleen or lymph node cells, taken before intestinal transplant. The origin of the receptors is a human donor who received an intestinal transplant. CDR3s include the opening cysteine and the closing phenylalanine or tryptophan. A D gene is named only where the DNA matches it firmly. Size tells how often a clone was seen (once, few, many) or the class of an expanded clone, and some rows leave it out.

D	size	V	J	CDR3	DNA
.	.	TRBV2	TRBJ1-1	CASSLLRGTEAFF	TGTGCCAGCAGCCTCCTACGGGGCACTGAAGCTTTCTTT
TRBD1	.	TRBV4-1	TRBJ2-5	CASSQPDRGEQETQYF	TGCGCCAGCAGCCAACCCGACAGGGGAGAACAAGAGACCCAGTACTTC
TRBD1	.	TRBV4-1	TRBJ2-7	CASSLWDRGREQYF	TGCGCCAGCAGCCTATGGGACAGGGGGCGGGAGCAGTACTTC
.	.	TRBV27	TRBJ1-1	CASSFGGLAVNTEAFF	TGTGCCAGCAGTTTTGGGGGCCTTGCCGTGAACACTGAAGCTTTCTTT
.	once	TRBV7-9	TRBJ2-1	CASSFSEQFF	TGTGCCAGCAGCTTTAGTGAGCAGTTCTTC
.	.	TRBV18	TRBJ2-1	CASSTGGDSSSYNEQFF	TGTGCCAGCTCTACCGGGGGCGACTCTAGCTCCTACAATGAGCAGTTCTTC
TRBD2	.	TRBV6-1	TRBJ2-1	CASRAGTSVYNEQFF	TGTGCCAGCAGGGCCGGGACTAGCGTTTACAATGAGCAGTTCTTC
.	once	TRBV7-8	TRBJ1-1	CASSFTGRSGTEAFF	TGTGCCAGCAGCTTTACAGGGAGATCCGGAACTGAAGCTTTCTTT
TRBD1	.	TRBV10-2	TRBJ1-1	CASSDSGGGGTEAFF	TGCGCCAGCAGTGATTCAGGGGGGGGTGGCACTGAAGCTTTCTTT
.	once	TRBV7-3	TRBJ2-2	CASSLLGANPTGELFF	TGTGCCAGCAGCTTATTGGGGGCTAACCCCACCGGGGAGCTGTTTTTT
.	.	TRBV7-8	TRBJ2-1	CASSFGSAADNEQFF	TGTGCCAGCAGCTTCGGGAGTGCCGCCGACAATGAGCAGTTCTTC
TRBD2	.	TRBV27	TRBJ2-1	CASINREREGRYNEQFF	TGTGCCAGCATAAACCGAGAGCGGGAGGGTAGGTACAATGAGCAGTTCTTC
.	.	TRBV6-1	TRBJ2-1	CASIEGQPYNEQFF	TGTGCCAGCATAGAGGGGCAACCATACAATGAGCAGTTCTTC
.	.	TRBV7-9	TRBJ2-1	CASSLAPHNEQFF	TGTGCCAGCAGCTTAGCTCCCCACAATGAGCAGTTCTTC
.	.	TRBV15	TRBJ2-3	CATSLLRSDTQYF	TGTGCCACCAGCCTTCTGAGGAGTGATACGCAGTATTTT
TRBD1	.	TRBV6-5	TRBJ2-7	CASSPQGEGYEQYF	TGTGCCAGCTCCCCCCAGGGGGAAGGCTACGAGCAGTACTTC
.	.	TRBV9	TRBJ2-3	CASSPEGGEAQYF	TGTGCCAGCAGCCCCGAGGGGGGGGAGGCGCAGTATTTT
.	.	TRBV9	TRBJ1-6	CASSPRGNSPLHF	TGTGCCAGCAGCCCACGAGGGAATTCACCCCTCCACTTT
.	.	TRBV5-4	TRBJ2-5	CASGGGGAETQYF	TGTGCCAGCGGGGGAGGGGGCGCAGAGACCCAGTACTTC
.	.	TRBV4-2	TRBJ2-1	CASSHPSWGETVRDEQFF	TGTGCCAGCAGCCATCCCTCTTGGGGGGAGACAGTCCGAGATGAGCAGTTCTTC
.	.	TRBV13	TRBJ2-1	CASSQGPGEQFF	TGTGCCAGCAGTCAAGGTCCCGGTGAGCAGTTCTTC
.	.	TRBV7-2	TRBJ1-1	CASSSQDGHAMNTEAFF	TGTGCCAGCAGCTCACAGGACGGACACGCAATGAACACTGAAGCTTTCTTT
.	.	TRBV10-3	TRBJ2-1	CAIRNLSGASSYNEQFF	TGTGCCATCAGGAACTTAAGCGGAGCGAGCTCCTACAATGAGCAGTTCTTC